This passage covers 21 T cell receptor beta chains from one sample sequenced in a study of T cell responses to AZD1222 COVID-19 vaccine. Sequenced by immunoSEQ multiplex PCR; TCRdb stores in-frame clones only, minus some. The data show some 120,000 clones, 90% seen once. The sample here was peripheral blood, taken on day 0 of MenACWY control vaccination. Receptors were obtained from an adult in good health.

The V and J genes are TRBV28 and TRBJ1-2; unclear D gene. V was clipped by 0 bases and J by 4 bases, with 9 bases between them. This CDR3 has 14 residues. Germline-derived CDR1 and CDR2 are MDHEN and SYDVKM. The CDR3 loop reads CASSLWAGPYGYTF. CDR3 bases: TGTGCCAGCAGTTTATGGGCAGGACCCTATGGCTACACCTTC.

V is TRBV6-2 or TRBV6-3 and J is TRBJ1-3; D unresolved. The V gene lost 6 bases and the J gene lost 0 bases, with 12 bases spanning the gap. This CDR3 region has 15 residues. Germline V gives CDR1 MNHEY, CDR2 SVGEGT. CDR3 nucleotide sequence: TGTGCCAGCAGCTATGACGGAATCTCTGGAAACACCATATATTTT. Its translation is CASSYDGISGNTIYF.

The rearrangement joins TRBV29-1 to TRBJ2-5; TRBD1 might be the D (5 bases). V lost 8 bases and J 2 bases, leaving 12 bases between the germline ends. This CDR3 has 12 residues. Germline V gives CDR1 SQVTM, CDR2 ANQGSEA. For the CDR3, the DNA is TGCAGCACAACAGGAGTACAAGAGACCCAGTACTTC. This encodes CSTTGVQETQYF.

This chain links TRBV28 with TRBJ1-3; TRBD1 might be the D (6 bases). This CDR3 contains 15 residues. CDR1 and CDR2 (germline): MDHEN, SYDVKM. Deletions cut 3 bases from V and 5 bases from J, with 14 bases between. CDR3 bases: TGTGCCAGCAGTTTGACAGGCCGAAACCGAAACACCATATATTTT. This gives the protein CASSLTGRNRNTIYF.

The CDR3 protein is CASSAGLAGGLYQWWETQYF. The CDR3 nucleotides are TGTGCCAGCAGCGCCGGACTAGCGGGAGGGCTTTACCAATGGTGGGAGACCCAGTACTTC. The chain has TRBV13 and TRBJ2-5; 15 positions match TRBD2. Germline assignment: CDR1 PRHDT and CDR2 FYEKMQ (reference sequence). CDR3 length equals 20 residues. Trimming cost V 5 bases and J 5 bases; bases outside gene matches: 18.

The genes are TRBV5-5 and TRBJ2-5, with D possibly being TRBD1 (5 bases). Trimming took off 1 base at V and 2 bases at J, with 9 bases between the two ends. The CDR3 has 14 amino acids. Germline V CDR1 and CDR2: SGHKS, YYEKEE (reference sequence). The CDR3 nucleotides read TGTGCCAGCAGCTTGCTTGGGGCGCAAGAGACCCAGTACTTC. Amino acids: CASSLLGAQETQYF.

The J gene is TRBJ1-4, the V gene TRBV3-1 (or the pseudogene TRBV3-2); TRBD1 matches 7 bases. V lost 3 bases to trimming and J lost 0 bases; unmatched junction nucleotides: 7. The CDR3 covers 17 residues. Germline V lookup: CDR1 LGHDT, CDR2 YNNKEL (reference sequence). The CDR3 DNA follows: TGTGCCAGCAGCCACCCAGGGGGAGGGACAACTAATGAAAAACTGTTTTTT. Translating gives CASSHPGGGTTNEKLFF.

The count of this clone is one. The chain couples TRBV11-1 to TRBJ2-1; the D gene could be TRBD1 or TRBD2 (5 bases each). The germline gives CDR1 SGHAT, CDR2 FQDESV (reference sequence). The CDR3 sequence is 16 residues long. The V end lost 1 base, the J end lost 6 bases, and 16 bases lay between the germline ends. This chain's CDR3 is CASSLGGPRVRNEQFF. CDR3 DNA sequence: TGTGCCAGCAGCTTAGGGGGACCAAGAGTACGCAATGAGCAGTTCTTC.

This clone was counted a single time. The chain carries TRBV28 and TRBJ2-7, with D possibly TRBD2 on 7 matching bases. CDR1 and CDR2 from the germline V gene are MDHEN and SYDVKM. V was shortened by 11 bases and J by 5 bases, with 19 bases between the two germline ends. This CDR3 spans 13 amino acids. The CDR3 protein is CAEGGVRSHEQYV. The CDR3 DNA follows: TGTGCCGAAGGGGGGGTGAGGTCCCACGAGCAGTACGTC.

The chain joins TRBV4-2 to TRBJ2-1, with 10 bases fitting TRBD2. CDR3 length: 16 residues. Germline CDR1 LGHNA, CDR2 YNFKEQ. With V trimmed by 4 bases and J by 8 bases, 11 bases remained unmatched. CDR3 sequence reads: CASSPAGTSAGDEQFF. The CDR3, as DNA: TGTGCCAGCAGCCCCGCCGGGACTAGCGCCGGCGATGAGCAGTTCTTC.

The gene calls are TRBV5-5 and TRBJ2-3, with a tentative D call TRBD2 (5 bases). The CDR3 runs 17 residues. V lost 2 bases, J lost 2 bases, and 18 bases lay in between. From germline, CDR1 is SGHKS and CDR2 YYEKEE (reference sequence). This CDR3 reads CASSFRDGRGDTDTQYF. CDR3 nucleotides: TGTGCCAGCAGCTTCCGGGATGGGAGAGGAGACACAGATACGCAGTATTTT.

V is TRBV27 and J is TRBJ1-1; D is uncertain. The length of the CDR3 is 11 residues. CDR1 MNHEY and CDR2 SMNVEV come from the germline V gene (reference sequence). Trimming removed 5 bases at V and 8 bases at J, with 9 bases between. The CDR3 loop is CASSRGWEAFF. In DNA form, the CDR3 reads TGTGCCAGCAGTCGGGGATGGGAAGCTTTCTTT.

The rearrangement uses TRBV5-8 and TRBJ2-7; D may be TRBD1 or TRBD2 (5 bases each). The length of the CDR3 is 13 residues. The germline CDR1 and CDR2 sequences are SGHTS and YDEGEE. V was pared by 4 bases and J by 3 bases, with 11 bases between. The CDR3 protein is CASSRGPSYEQYF. The CDR3 coding sequence is TGTGCCAGCAGCCGGGGACCAAGCTACGAGCAGTACTTC.

The chain joins TRBV27 to TRBJ2-1; maybe TRBD1 (5 bases). The ends were cut back, 2 bases at V and 2 bases at J, with 13 bases in the middle. Germline V CDR1 and CDR2: MNHEY, SMNVEV (reference sequence). The CDR3 covers 16 residues. The CDR3 DNA sequence: TGTGCCAGCAGTTTACGCAGGGTTTCAACCTACAATGAGCAGTTCTTC. Translating it yields CASSLRRVSTYNEQFF.

The chain joins TRBV11-2 to TRBJ1-3; maybe TRBD1 (6 bases). The CDR3 sequence is 17 residues long. The V gene's germline CDR1 is SGHAT and CDR2 FQNNGV. Trimming shortened V by 9 bases and J by 0 bases, and 21 bases separated the two germline ends. The CDR3 sequence: CASKTGGPLSSGNTIYF. CDR3 DNA sequence: TGTGCCAGTAAGACAGGAGGACCTTTGAGCTCTGGAAACACCATATATTTT.

The chain recombines TRBV7-2 with TRBJ2-7; possibly TRBD2 for D (6 bases). The germline V gene has CDR1 SGHTA and CDR2 FQGNSA. V was pared by 3 bases and J by 3 bases, with 9 bases between. This CDR3 has 13 amino acids. CDR3 residues: CASSFSGNYEQYF. The CDR3 DNA reads TGTGCCAGCAGCTTTAGCGGAAACTACGAGCAGTACTTC.

The V and J genes are TRBV28 and TRBJ1-2, with D unresolved. The V and J ends lost 7 bases and 4 bases respectively, with 7 bases between them. Germline V CDR1 and CDR2: MDHEN, SYDVKM. The CDR3 runs 11 residues. The CDR3 sequence is CASKASYGYTF. In nucleotides, the CDR3 is TGTGCCAGCAAAGCTTCCTATGGCTACACCTTC.

This chain links TRBV27 with TRBJ2-5; D possibly matches TRBD1 or TRBD2 (6 bases each). The CDR3 is 16 amino acids. In germline, CDR1 is MNHEY, CDR2 SMNVEV (reference sequence). Trimming took 4 bases from V and 6 from J, leaving 21 bases between them. CDR3: CASSSIAPQGRQTQYF. The DNA for the CDR3 is TGTGCCAGCAGTTCGATAGCCCCGCAGGGGAGGCAGACCCAGTACTTC.

The CDR3 DNA is TGCGCCAGCAGCCAAGAGGTTGCCCGATCGGGGGAAAAACTGTTTTTT. This encodes CASSQEVARSGEKLFF. The rearrangement uses TRBV4-3 and TRBJ1-4; D is unresolved. This CDR3 is 16 amino acids long. Germline CDR1 LGHNA, CDR2 YSLEER. V shed 0 bases and J shed 8 bases, with 16 bases lying between them.

This clone has just a few counts. This chain joins TRBV6-5 and TRBJ2-5; 8 nucleotides align to TRBD2. After removal of 5 bases from V and 5 bases from J, the junction contained 4 bases not matched to a gene. Looked up from germline, CDR1 is MNHEY and CDR2 is SVGAGI. The CDR3 extends over 13 amino acids. The CDR3 is CASSKTSVETQYF. CDR3 bases: TGTGCCAGCAGTAAGACTAGCGTTGAGACCCAGTACTTC.

A few counts support this clone. This sequence joins TRBV27 and TRBJ1-6; possible D gene TRBD1, 6 bases. In germline, CDR1 is MNHEY, CDR2 SMNVEV (reference sequence). V shed 6 bases and J shed 0 bases, with 15 bases lying between them. The CDR3 is made up of 17 amino acids. The CDR3 loop reads CASRWGAGGSYNSPLHF. In DNA form, the CDR3 reads TGTGCCAGCAGATGGGGGGCCGGCGGCTCCTATAATTCACCCCTCCACTTT.